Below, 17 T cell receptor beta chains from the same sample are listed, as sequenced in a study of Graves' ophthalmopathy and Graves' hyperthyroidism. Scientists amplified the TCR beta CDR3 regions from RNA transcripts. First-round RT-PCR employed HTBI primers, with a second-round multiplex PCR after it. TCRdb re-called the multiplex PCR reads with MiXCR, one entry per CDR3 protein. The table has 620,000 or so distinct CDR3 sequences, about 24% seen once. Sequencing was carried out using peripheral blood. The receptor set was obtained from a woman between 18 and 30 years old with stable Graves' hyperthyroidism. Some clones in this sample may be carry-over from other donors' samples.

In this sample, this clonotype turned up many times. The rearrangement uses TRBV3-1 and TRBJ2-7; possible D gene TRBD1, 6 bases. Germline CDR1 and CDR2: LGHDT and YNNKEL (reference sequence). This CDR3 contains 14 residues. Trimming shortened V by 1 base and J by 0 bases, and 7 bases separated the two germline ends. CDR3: CASSQGTASYEQYF. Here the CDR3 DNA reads TGTGCCAGCAGCCAAGGGACAGCCTCCTACGAGCAGTACTTC.

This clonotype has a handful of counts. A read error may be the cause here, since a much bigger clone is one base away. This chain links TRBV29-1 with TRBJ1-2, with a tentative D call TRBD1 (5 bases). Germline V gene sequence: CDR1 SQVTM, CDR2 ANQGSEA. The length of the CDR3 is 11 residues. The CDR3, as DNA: TGCAGCGTTGGGGGACTAAACGGCTACGCCTTC. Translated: CSVGGLNGYAF.

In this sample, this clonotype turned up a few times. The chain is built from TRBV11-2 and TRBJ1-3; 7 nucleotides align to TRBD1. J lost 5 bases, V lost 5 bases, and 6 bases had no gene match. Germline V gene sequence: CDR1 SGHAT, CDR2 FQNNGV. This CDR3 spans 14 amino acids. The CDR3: CASSPGDSRNTIYF. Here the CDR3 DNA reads TGTGCCAGCAGCCCAGGGGACAGCCGAAACACCATATATTTT. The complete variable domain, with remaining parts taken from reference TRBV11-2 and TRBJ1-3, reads EAGVAQSPRYKIIEKRQSVAFWCNPISGHATLYWYQQILGQGPKLLIQFQNNGVVDDSQLPKDRFSAERLKGVDSTLKIQPAKLEDSAVYLCASSPGDSRNTIYFGEGSWLTVV.

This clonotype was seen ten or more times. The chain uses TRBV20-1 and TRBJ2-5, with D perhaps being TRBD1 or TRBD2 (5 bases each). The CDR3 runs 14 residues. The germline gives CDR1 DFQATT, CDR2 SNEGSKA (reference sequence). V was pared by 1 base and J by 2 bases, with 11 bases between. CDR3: CSARVPGPQETQYF. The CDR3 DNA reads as TGCAGTGCTAGAGTACCGGGGCCTCAAGAGACCCAGTACTTC.

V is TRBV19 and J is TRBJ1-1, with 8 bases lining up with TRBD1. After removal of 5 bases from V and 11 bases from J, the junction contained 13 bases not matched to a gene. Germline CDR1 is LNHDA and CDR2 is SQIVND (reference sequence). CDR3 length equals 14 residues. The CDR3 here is CASSSSVDRANAFF. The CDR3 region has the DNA TGTGCCAGTAGTTCAAGCGTGGACAGGGCAAATGCTTTCTTT.

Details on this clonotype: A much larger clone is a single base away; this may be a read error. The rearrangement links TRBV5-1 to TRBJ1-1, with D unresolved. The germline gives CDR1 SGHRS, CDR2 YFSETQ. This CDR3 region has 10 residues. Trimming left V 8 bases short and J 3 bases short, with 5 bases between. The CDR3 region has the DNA TGCGCCAGTACGTACACTGAAGCTTTCTTT. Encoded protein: CASTYTEAFF.

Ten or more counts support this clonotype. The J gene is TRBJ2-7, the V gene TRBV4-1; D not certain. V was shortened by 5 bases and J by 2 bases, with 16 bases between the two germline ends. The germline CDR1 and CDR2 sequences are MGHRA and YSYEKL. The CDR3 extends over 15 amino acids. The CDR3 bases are TGCGCCAGCAGCTCCAACTATCAGAAAACCTACGAGCAGTACTTC. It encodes CASSSNYQKTYEQYF.

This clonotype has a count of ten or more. Here the CDR3 reads CASSRPGQGRGGDDYTF. In nucleotides, the CDR3 is TGTGCCAGCAGCCGGCCGGGACAGGGCCGGGGAGGGGATGACTACACCTTC. V is TRBV12-3 or TRBV12-4 and J is TRBJ1-2; 9 nucleotides align to TRBD1. The V and J ends lost 6 bases and 10 bases, in that order; junction bases with no gene match: 21. This CDR3 region has 17 residues.

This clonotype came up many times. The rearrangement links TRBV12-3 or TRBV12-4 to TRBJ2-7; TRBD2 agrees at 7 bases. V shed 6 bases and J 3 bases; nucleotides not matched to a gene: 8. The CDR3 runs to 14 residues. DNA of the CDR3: TGTGCCAGCAGCCCGTTTAGGACTAGCTACGAGCAGTACTTC. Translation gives CASSPFRTSYEQYF.

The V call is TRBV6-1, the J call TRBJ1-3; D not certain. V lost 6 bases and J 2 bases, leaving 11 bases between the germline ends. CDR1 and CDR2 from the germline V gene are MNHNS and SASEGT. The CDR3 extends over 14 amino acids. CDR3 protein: CASRTDTAGNTIYF. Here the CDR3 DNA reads TGTGCCAGCAGAACAGACACCGCTGGAAACACCATATATTTT.

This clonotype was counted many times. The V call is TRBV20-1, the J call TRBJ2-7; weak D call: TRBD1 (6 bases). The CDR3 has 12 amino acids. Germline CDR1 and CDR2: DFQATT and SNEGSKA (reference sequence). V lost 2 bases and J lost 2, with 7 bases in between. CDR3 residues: CSARRTAYEQYF. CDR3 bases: TGCAGTGCTAGAAGGACAGCCTACGAGCAGTACTTC.

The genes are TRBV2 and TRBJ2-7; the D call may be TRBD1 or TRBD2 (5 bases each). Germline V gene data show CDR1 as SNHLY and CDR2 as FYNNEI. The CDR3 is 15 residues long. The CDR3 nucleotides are TGTGCTGGGGCGGGCGTCGAGGGCTCTAACTACGAGCAGTACTTC. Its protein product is CAGAGVEGSNYEQYF.

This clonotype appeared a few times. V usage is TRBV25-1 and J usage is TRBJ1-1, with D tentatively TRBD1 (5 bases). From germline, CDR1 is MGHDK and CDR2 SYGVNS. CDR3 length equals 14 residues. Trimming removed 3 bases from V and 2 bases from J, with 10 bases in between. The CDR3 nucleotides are TGTGCCAGCAGTGACCCCAGGGATAACACTGAAGCTTTCTTT. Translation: CASSDPRDNTEAFF.

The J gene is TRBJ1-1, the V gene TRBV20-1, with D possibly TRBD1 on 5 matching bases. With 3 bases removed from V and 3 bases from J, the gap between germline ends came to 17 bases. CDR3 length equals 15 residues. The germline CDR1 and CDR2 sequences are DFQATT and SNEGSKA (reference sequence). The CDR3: CSARHSSGGDTEAFF. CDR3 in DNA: TGCAGTGCTAGGCATAGTTCGGGGGGGGACACTGAAGCTTTCTTT.

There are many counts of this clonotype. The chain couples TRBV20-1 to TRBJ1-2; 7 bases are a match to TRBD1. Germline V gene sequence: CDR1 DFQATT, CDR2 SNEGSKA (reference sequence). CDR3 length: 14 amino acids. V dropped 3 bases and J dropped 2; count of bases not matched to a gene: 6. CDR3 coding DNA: TGCAGTGCTAGCAGAGGGGGCTTCAACTATGGCTACACCTTC. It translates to CSASRGGFNYGYTF.

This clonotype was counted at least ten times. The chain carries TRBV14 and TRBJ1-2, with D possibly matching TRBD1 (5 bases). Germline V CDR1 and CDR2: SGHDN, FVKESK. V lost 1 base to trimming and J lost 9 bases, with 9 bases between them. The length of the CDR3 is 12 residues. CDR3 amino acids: CASSQAGRRYTF. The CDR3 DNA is TGTGCCAGCAGCCAAGCAGGGAGGCGCTACACCTTC.

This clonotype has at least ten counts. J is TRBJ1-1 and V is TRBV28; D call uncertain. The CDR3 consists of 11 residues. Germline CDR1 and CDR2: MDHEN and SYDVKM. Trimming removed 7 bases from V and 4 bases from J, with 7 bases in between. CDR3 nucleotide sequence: TGTGCCAGCAACCCCGGCACTGAAGCTTTCTTT. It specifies CASNPGTEAFF.